Detailed here is one TCR beta chain. Its specificity is unknown. This sample is part of a study of T cells after posttransplantation cyclophosphamide. Produced via immunoSEQ multiplex PCR; TCRdb's table is partial and in-frame only. This table holds around 23,000 clones, 95% to 99% found once. The related graft donor's blood sample was taken on the day of bone marrow donation. CDR1 and CDR2 (germline): LNHDA, SQIVND (reference sequence). The CDR3 has 16 amino acids. Trimming pared 3 bases from V and 1 base from J, leaving 13 bases between. General study results and limits: Recipient CMV seropositivity and CMV reactivation strongly tracked TRB clonality. Donor CD8+ memory clones often dominated recipient blood repertoires at later times.

This chain links TRBV19 with TRBJ2-1; D not certain. The clonotype was recovered from a man aged 40-55 years in good health, CMV-negative, and a related stem cell transplant donor. The specimen sequenced was naive CD8+ T cells sorted from PBMCs. The CDR3 coding sequence is TGTGCCAGTAGTATCGTCCTAATCCATTCCTACAATGAGCAGTTCTTC. This gives the protein CASSIVLIHSYNEQFF.